This entry lists 27 T cell receptor beta chains sequenced from one sample in a study of cytomegalovirus exposure and HLA in healthy donors. The PCR used 60 Vbeta and 13 Jbeta primers. Repertoires were generated with immunoSEQ multiplex PCR, while TCRdb's copy carries only in-frame clones and drops some. The sample carries 180,000 or so clones, roughly 80% recorded once. The sample was PBMCs. The source is a woman between 40 and 50 years old in good health and CMV-seropositive.

J is TRBJ2-7 and V is TRBV4-2; 7 nucleotides match TRBD2. The J segment lost 3 bases and the V segment lost 5 bases, leaving 4 bases of the junction unmatched. The CDR3 totals 13 residues. Looked up from germline, CDR1 is LGHNA and CDR2 is YNFKEQ. CDR3 amino acids: CASSTTSVYEQYF. CDR3 bases: TGTGCCAGCAGCACTACTAGCGTCTACGAGCAGTACTTC.

The chain has TRBV5-5 and TRBJ2-2; D not resolved. V was trimmed by 4 bases and J by 1 base, leaving 5 bases between them. The germline CDR1 and CDR2 sequences are SGHKS and YYEKEE (reference sequence). The CDR3 runs to 13 residues. The CDR3 bases are TGTGCCAGCAGCCTCCTGAACACCGGGGAGCTGTTTTTT. This sequence encodes CASSLLNTGELFF.

This chain joins TRBV7-2 and TRBJ2-5; the match to TRBD2 covers 15 bases. The J call may be mistaken, given a closer DNA end match to TRBJ2-7. The CDR3 loop spans 17 amino acids. Germline loops: CDR1 SGHTA, CDR2 FQGNSA. CDR3 residues: CASSLPGLAGGKHEQYF. CDR3 DNA: TGTGCCAGCAGCTTACCCGGACTAGCGGGAGGGAAACACGAGCAGTACTTC.

The V call is TRBV5-1, the J call TRBJ1-1; tentatively, D is TRBD1 (6 bases). Germline V lookup: CDR1 SGHRS, CDR2 YFSETQ. Trimming removed 4 bases from V and 0 bases from J, with 13 bases in between. CDR3 length: 15 residues. CDR3 sequence (DNA): TGCGCCAGCAGCCCGGCCGGACAGATGAACACTGAAGCTTTCTTT. It yields the protein CASSPAGQMNTEAFF.

The chain uses TRBV2 and TRBJ1-1; TRBD1 agrees at 8 bases. CDR1 is SNHLY, CDR2 FYNNEI, per germline. V lost 6 bases and J lost 1; bases outside the gene matches: 4. The CDR3 loop spans 14 amino acids. The CDR3 DNA sequence: TGTGCCAGCAGGGCAGGGGGCGCGAACACTGAAGCTTTCTTT. Amino acid sequence: CASRAGGANTEAFF.

The gene calls are TRBV28 and TRBJ2-3; 8 bases align to TRBD1. The V and J ends lost 2 bases and 3 bases, in that order; junction bases with no gene match: 4. The germline gives CDR1 MDHEN, CDR2 SYDVKM. The CDR3 loop spans 15 amino acids. In nucleotides, the CDR3 is TGTGCCAGCAGTTTAGGGACAGGCCTAACAGATACGCAGTATTTT. Protein sequence: CASSLGTGLTDTQYF. Full variable domain (rest looked up from reference TRBV28 and TRBJ2-3): DVKVTQSSRYLVKRTGEKVFLECVQDMDHENMFWYRQDPGLGLRLIYFSYDVKMKEKGDIPEGYSVSREKKERFSLILESASTNQTSMYLCASSLGTGLTDTQYFGPGTRLTVL.

This clone turned up a few times. The chain is built from TRBV6-1 and TRBJ1-5; D gene ambiguous. V was shortened by 6 bases and J by 5 bases, with 14 bases between the two germline ends. The CDR3 contains 14 residues. Germline V gene data show CDR1 as MNHNS and CDR2 as SASEGT. This chain's CDR3 is CASSPEVFHQPQHF. Here the CDR3 DNA reads TGTGCCAGCAGCCCTGAGGTGTTCCATCAGCCCCAGCATTTT.

This chain joins TRBV7-9 and TRBJ1-1, with 7 nucleotides matching TRBD1. Losses at the gene ends were 4 bases for V and 10 bases for J; bases not matched to a gene: 12. CDR3 length: 14 amino acids. The germline V gene has CDR1 SEHNR and CDR2 FQNEAQ (reference sequence). The CDR3 here is CASSYQGGAGPAFF. CDR3 nucleotide sequence: TGTGCCAGCAGCTACCAGGGGGGCGCTGGACCAGCTTTCTTT.

The V gene is TRBV6-1, the J gene TRBJ2-1; possibly TRBD2 for D (5 bases). The CDR3 spans 12 residues. Germline loops: CDR1 MNHNS, CDR2 SASEGT. Trimming pared 11 bases from V and 4 bases from J, leaving 12 bases between. CDR3 DNA: TGTGCCGGAGGAATGTTTTACAATGAGCAGTTCTTC. The encoded protein is CAGGMFYNEQFF.

The rearrangement links TRBV9 to TRBJ2-1; TRBD2 matches 7 bases. V lost 0 bases and J lost 3; bases outside the gene matches: 12. Looked up from germline, CDR1 is SGDLS and CDR2 is YYNGEE. The length of the CDR3 is 18 residues. The DNA of the CDR3 is TGTGCCAGCAGCGTAGCCAACTGGGCGGGAGTGGGCTACAATGAGCAGTTCTTC. Translated, it gives CASSVANWAGVGYNEQFF.

The gene calls are TRBV6-5 and TRBJ2-7; D might be TRBD2 (5 bases). V lost 0 bases, J lost 0 bases, and 9 bases lay in between. CDR3 length: 15 amino acids. Germline assignment: CDR1 MNHEY and CDR2 SVGAGI. CDR3 nucleotide sequence: TGTGCCAGCAGTTACTCGAGGACTGCCTCCTACGAGCAGTACTTC. Its protein is CASSYSRTASYEQYF.

This chain connects TRBV5-1 to TRBJ2-5; perhaps TRBD1 as D (5 bases). The CDR3 is made up of 15 amino acids. Trimming pared 0 bases from V and 4 bases from J, leaving 13 bases between. From germline, CDR1 is SGHRS and CDR2 YFSETQ. The CDR3, as DNA: TGCGCCAGCAGCTTGGTTCAGGGCAGGACAGAGACCCAGTACTTC. Translation gives CASSLVQGRTETQYF.

The chain employs TRBV19 and TRBJ2-4, with D tentatively TRBD2 (6 bases). With 3 bases removed from V and 3 bases from J, the gap between germline ends came to 12 bases. The CDR3 is made up of 15 amino acids. CDR1 LNHDA and CDR2 SQIVND come from the germline V gene (reference sequence). The CDR3 DNA follows: TGTGCCAGTAGTATTTTCGGAGGGCTCAAAAACATTCAGTACTTC. Encoded protein: CASSIFGGLKNIQYF.

This clone has a handful of counts. V gene TRBV29-1 combines with J gene TRBJ2-1; D is uncertain. Germline CDR1 is SQVTM and CDR2 is ANQGSEA. The CDR3 is 13 residues long. Deletions cut 3 bases from V and 0 bases from J, with 6 bases between. The CDR3 DNA reads as TGCAGCGTTGACGGGTACTCCTACAATGAGCAGTTCTTC. Translated, it gives CSVDGYSYNEQFF.

The gene calls are TRBV7-2 and TRBJ1-3, with no clear D. The germline V and J ends were trimmed by 4 bases and 4 bases, with 14 bases remaining between them. CDR3 size: 15 residues. Germline V gives CDR1 SGHTA, CDR2 FQGNSA. DNA of the CDR3: TGTGCCAGCAGCTCTTCATGGGAGGCCGGAAACACCATATATTTT. Translated: CASSSSWEAGNTIYF.

The V and J genes are TRBV7-2 and TRBJ2-7; 10 bases match TRBD2. This CDR3 has 18 amino acids. The germline gives CDR1 SGHTA, CDR2 FQGNSA. The ends lost 2 bases at V and 7 bases at J; junction bases unmatched: 17. DNA for the CDR3: TGTGCCAGCAGCTTACGGGGGGGGAGCCTAGCGGGAGCGGGAGAGCAGTACTTC. Residues: CASSLRGGSLAGAGEQYF.

The CDR3 DNA sequence: TGTGCCAGCAGCCCCCCTAGCGGTGAGCAGTTCTTC. Translating it yields CASSPPSGEQFF. The V call is TRBV11-1, the J call TRBJ2-1; 7 nucleotides match TRBD2. The CDR3 runs 12 residues. Germline CDR1 and CDR2: SGHAT and FQDESV (reference sequence). V was clipped by 5 bases and J by 9 bases; unmatched bases: 4.

The V gene is TRBV30, the J gene TRBJ2-1; 12 nucleotides line up with TRBD2. CDR3 length: 14 residues. Unmatched junction bases numbered 4, after V lost 7 bases and J lost 3 bases. Germline V gene sequence: CDR1 GTSNPN, CDR2 SVGIG (reference sequence). The CDR3 sequence: CALRLAGDYNEQFF. In DNA form, the CDR3 reads TGTGCCTTACGACTAGCGGGGGACTACAATGAGCAGTTCTTC.

V usage is TRBV2 and J usage is TRBJ2-1; D is undetermined. V was cut by 5 bases and J by 8 bases, with 7 bases left in between. The length of the CDR3 is 11 residues. Looked up from germline, CDR1 is SNHLY and CDR2 is FYNNEI. CDR3 amino acids: CASSLVDEQFF. Written as DNA, the CDR3 is TGTGCCAGCAGTCTAGTCGATGAGCAGTTCTTC.

The chain is built from TRBV5-5 and TRBJ2-2; 8 bases match TRBD2. The V gene end was trimmed by 6 bases and the J gene end by 5 bases; junction bases not matched to a gene: 12. Germline-derived CDR1 and CDR2 are SGHKS and YYEKEE (reference sequence). The CDR3 is 16 amino acids. The CDR3 DNA follows: TGTGCCAGCATCACATCAGCGGGAGCGGCTACCGGGGAGCTGTTTTTT. This encodes CASITSAGAATGELFF. Based on the CDR3 plus reference TRBV5-5 and TRBJ2-2, the full variable domain is DAGVTQSPTHLIKTRGQQVTLRCSPISGHKSVSWYQQVLGQGPQFIFQYYEKEERGRGNFPDRFSARQFPNYSSELNVNALLLGDSALYLCASITSAGAATGELFFGEGSRLTVL.

The chain employs TRBV7-2 and TRBJ2-7; 10 nucleotides line up with TRBD1. Germline CDR1 and CDR2: SGHTA and FQGNSA. The CDR3 has 14 residues. The V gene end was trimmed by 5 bases and the J gene end by 4 bases; junction bases not matched to a gene: 5. The CDR3 bases are TGTGCCAGCAGCATGACAGGGGGCGCTTACGAGCAGTACTTC. It translates to CASSMTGGAYEQYF.

This clone was recorded only once. The CDR3 DNA reads as TGTGCCAGCAGCGTTACCGGGACTAGCGGGAACAATGAGCAGTTCTTC. Its protein is CASSVTGTSGNNEQFF. This chain joins TRBV9 and TRBJ2-1, with 13 positions matching TRBD2. CDR1 SGDLS and CDR2 YYNGEE come from the germline V gene. The CDR3 extends over 16 amino acids. V lost 2 bases to trimming and J lost 5 bases; unmatched junction nucleotides: 4.

V usage is TRBV9 and J usage is TRBJ2-1; 10 nucleotides align to TRBD2. The germline V gene has CDR1 SGDLS and CDR2 YYNGEE. The CDR3 extends over 17 amino acids. V lost 0 bases to trimming and J lost 6 bases; unmatched junction nucleotides: 9. CDR3 amino acids: CASSVGLAGVSSNEQFF. The CDR3 DNA reads as TGTGCCAGCAGCGTAGGGCTAGCGGGAGTGTCAAGCAATGAGCAGTTCTTC.

In its sample, this clone was seen a few times. The gene calls are TRBV28 and TRBJ2-1; 16 nucleotides agree with TRBD2. Germline values: CDR1 MDHEN, CDR2 SYDVKM. The CDR3 is 21 residues long. V lost 7 bases and J lost 1; bases outside the gene matches: 16. CDR3 bases: TGTGCCAGCACCTCTTTTAAAGCTGGGACTAGCGGGAGGGATTCCTACAATGAGCAGTTCTTC. Its translation is CASTSFKAGTSGRDSYNEQFF.

The chain joins TRBV5-8 to TRBJ2-3; 7 nucleotides match TRBD2. This CDR3 comprises 14 residues. V lost 3 bases and J lost 4; bases outside the gene matches: 5. Germline V gives CDR1 SGHTS, CDR2 YDEGEE. The CDR3 nucleotides are TGTGCCAGCAGCTCGAGGACTAGTTCAGATACGCAGTATTTT. Translation: CASSSRTSSDTQYF.

This clone was observed once. One end of the junction varies from germline; a read error may be responsible. This sequence joins TRBV10-3 and TRBJ2-2; weak D call: TRBD2 (6 bases). The CDR3 is made up of 14 amino acids. Germline CDR1 ENHRY, CDR2 SYGVKD. The CDR3 spells CASSDSGRTGELFF. The CDR3 DNA sequence: TGTGCCAGCAGTGATAGCGGCCGAACGGGGGAACTGTTTTTT.

The chain combines TRBV19 with TRBJ1-5; 9 bases are a match to TRBD1. Germline assignment: CDR1 LNHDA and CDR2 SQIVND (reference sequence). The CDR3 has 15 amino acids. The junction had 8 bases not matched to a gene; V was cut back by 6 bases and J by 5 bases. CDR3 amino acids: CASSLSGTGYQPQHF. The CDR3 DNA reads TGTGCCAGTAGCCTAAGTGGGACAGGGTATCAGCCCCAGCATTTT.